The next 15 T cell receptor beta chains were all read from a single sample in a study of T cell repertoires in cytomegalovirus infection. MiXCR was run by TCRdb on the reads, yielding one entry per CDR3 protein. The table includes around 250,000 distinct CDR3 sequences, 15% to 20% detected once. The specimen was CD8+ T cells from PBMCs. All receptors come from a human donor in good health (CMV status not recorded). Some clones in this sample may be carry-over from other donors' samples.

This clonotype was found many times. J is TRBJ2-2 and V is TRBV12-3 or TRBV12-4; D is possibly TRBD2 (6 bases). The CDR3 extends over 17 amino acids. V was trimmed by 5 bases and J by 4 bases, leaving 20 bases between them. The CDR3 sequence: CASSLSVSGVLTGELFF. DNA for the CDR3: TGTGCCAGCAGTCTATCGGTTTCGGGGGTTCTCACCGGGGAGCTGTTTTTT.

This clonotype was recorded a few times. The chain uses TRBV12-3 or TRBV12-4 and TRBJ1-4; D not resolved. The V and J ends lost 7 bases and 5 bases respectively, with 14 bases between them. There are 14 residues in the CDR3. The CDR3 coding sequence is TGTGCCAGCACTCCTTCAGGCGACAATGAAAAACTGTTTTTT. Translation gives CASTPSGDNEKLFF.

This clonotype was found a few times. The rearrangement joins TRBV28 to TRBJ2-1; a possible D gene is TRBD1 (6 bases). The CDR3 length is 15 residues. Germline V gene sequence: CDR1 MDHEN, CDR2 SYDVKM. V lost 5 bases, J lost 4 bases, and 15 bases lay in between. This chain's CDR3 is CASSTRQASYNEQFF. As DNA, the CDR3 is TGTGCCAGCAGTACCCGACAGGCCTCTTACAATGAGCAGTTCTTC.

This clonotype was observed a single time. The rearrangement links TRBV9 to TRBJ2-2; 8 bases are a match to TRBD2. CDR1 SGDLS and CDR2 YYNGEE come from the germline V gene. The CDR3 length is 16 residues. J gave up 6 bases and V 2 bases, and 9 bases lay outside the gene matches. CDR3 coding DNA: TGTGCCAGCAGCGTCTCTCAGCGGGGGTCGGCCGGGGAGCTGTTTTTT. This sequence encodes CASSVSQRGSAGELFF. The full variable domain, in which reference TRBV9 and TRBJ2-2 provide the parts outside the CDR3, is DSGVTQTPKHLITATGQRVTLRCSPRSGDLSVYWYQQSLDQGLQFLIQYYNGEERAKGNILERFSAQQFPDLHSELNLSSLELGDSALYFCASSVSQRGSAGELFFGEGSRLTVL.

This clonotype was detected only a few times. The chain is built from TRBV29-1 and TRBJ2-5; D may be TRBD1 or TRBD2 (6 bases each). V was clipped by 0 bases and J by 0 bases, with 11 bases between them. CDR3 size: 15 residues. Germline V gene lookup returns CDR1 SQVTM and CDR2 ANQGSEA. CDR3 DNA sequence: TGCAGCGTTGAAGAGGGGGGCGGATACCAAGAGACCCAGTACTTC. It encodes CSVEEGGGYQETQYF.

This chain uses TRBV4-3 with TRBJ1-6; a possible D gene is TRBD1 (6 bases). The CDR3 spans 15 residues. Germline values: CDR1 LGHNA, CDR2 YSLEER. Trimming removed 4 bases from V and 6 bases from J, with 13 bases in between. The CDR3 coding sequence is TGCGCCAGCAGCCCCGGGGGAGGGGGTAATTCACCCCTCCACTTT. Translating it yields CASSPGGGGNSPLHF.

This chain connects TRBV7-2 to TRBJ2-7; D is uncertain. The germline V gene encodes CDR1 SGHTA and CDR2 FQGNSA. The CDR3 loop spans 12 amino acids. With 6 bases removed from V and 2 bases from J, the gap between germline ends came to 8 bases. The CDR3 here is CASRLRPYEQYF. In DNA, the CDR3 is TGTGCCAGCAGATTACGGCCCTACGAGCAGTACTTC.

The J gene is TRBJ2-5, the V gene TRBV7-9; D gene unclear. Germline V gene sequence: CDR1 SEHNR, CDR2 FQNEAQ (reference sequence). Deletions cut 3 bases from V and 5 bases from J, with 7 bases between. The CDR3 loop spans 12 amino acids. The CDR3 here is CASSFELETQYF. The CDR3 DNA reads as TGTGCCAGCAGCTTCGAGTTGGAGACCCAGTACTTC. Supplemented by reference TRBV7-9 and TRBJ2-5, the full variable domain reads DTGVSQNPRHKITKRGQNVTFRCDPISEHNRLYWYRQTLGQGPEFLTYFQNEAQLEKSRLLSDRFSAERPKGSFSTLEIQRTEQGDSAMYLCASSFELETQYFGPGTRLLVL.

This clonotype appeared a few times. The gene calls are TRBV20-1 and TRBJ2-3, with D possibly matching TRBD2 (5 bases). The germline gives CDR1 DFQATT, CDR2 SNEGSKA (reference sequence). Trimming took off 3 bases at V and 1 base at J, with 5 bases between the two ends. This CDR3 spans 12 amino acids. The CDR3 region has the DNA TGCAGTGCTAGCGGGGGCACAGATACGCAGTATTTT. Its protein is CSASGGTDTQYF.

There are a few counts of this clonotype. V is TRBV20-1 and J is TRBJ2-2; D possibly matches TRBD1 or TRBD2 (5 bases each). The CDR3 spans 13 residues. Deletions cut 7 bases from V and 1 base from J, with 10 bases between. Germline V gene sequence: CDR1 DFQATT, CDR2 SNEGSKA (reference sequence). The CDR3 here is CSVRDGNTGELFF. DNA of the CDR3: TGCAGTGTCAGGGACGGGAACACCGGGGAGCTGTTTTTT.

This clonotype was seen repeatedly, ten times or more. This rearrangement joins TRBV2 to TRBJ1-5; 9 nucleotides agree with TRBD1. This CDR3 is 20 amino acids long. J was trimmed by 3 bases and V by 1 base; bases with no gene match: 16. Germline lookup yields CDR1 SNHLY and CDR2 FYNNEI. Here the CDR3 DNA reads TGTGCCAGCAGTGAAGGGAGGGACAGGGTCCCAGGGTTGCACAATCAGCCCCAGCATTTT. Its translation: CASSEGRDRVPGLHNQPQHF.

A few counts support this clonotype. The chain links TRBV3-1 to TRBJ2-1; maybe TRBD2 (5 bases). Trimming removed 0 bases from V and 10 bases from J, with 13 bases in between. Germline V CDR1 and CDR2: LGHDT, YNNKEL (reference sequence). This CDR3 comprises 14 residues. The CDR3 nucleotides are TGTGCCAGCAGCCAAGATCTTAACGGGGAAGAGCAGTTCTTC. Protein sequence: CASSQDLNGEEQFF.

The J gene is TRBJ1-5, the V gene TRBV7-8; possibly TRBD1 for D (6 bases). V lost 1 base and J lost 0, with 19 bases in between. This CDR3 spans 19 amino acids. Germline loops: CDR1 SGHVS, CDR2 FQNEAQ. The CDR3 DNA sequence: TGTGCCAGCAGCTTAGGGGCCGGGGTGGGGGGCTATAGCAATCAGCCCCAGCATTTT. Amino acid sequence: CASSLGAGVGGYSNQPQHF.

This clonotype was found many times. The chain carries TRBV4-2 and TRBJ2-7; the D is unclear. The V gene lost 0 bases and the J gene lost 7 bases, with 4 bases spanning the gap. This CDR3 comprises 11 residues. In germline, CDR1 is LGHNA, CDR2 YNFKEQ. The CDR3 nucleotides read TGTGCCAGCAGCCAAGATGAGGAGCAGTACTTC. As protein: CASSQDEEQYF.

The gene calls are TRBV28 and TRBJ1-1; D remains unclear. Germline CDR1 reads MDHEN; CDR2 reads SYDVKM. The CDR3 extends over 13 amino acids. Deletions cut 6 bases from V and 6 bases from J, with 14 bases between. In DNA form, the CDR3 reads TGTGCCAGCAGAGCAGCGGATACCGCTGAAGCTTTCTTT. Its translation: CASRAADTAEAFF.